This T cell receptor (beta chain) derives from a study of T-cell reconstitution after alpha-beta-depleted transplantation in children (dated by TCRdb to about 2016). Regarding the study in general: Using TCR repertoire profiling, the study followed T-cell immune reconstitution in a quantitative way in children after TCRalphabeta/CD19-depleted allogeneic hematopoietic cell transplantation.

The germline V gene supplies CDR1 SGHRS and CDR2 YFSETQ. V is pared back by 4 bases and J by 3 bases, with 13 bases lying between the germline termini. Inclusive of the bounding cysteine and phenylalanine, the CDR3 is 14 residues long. The DNA shown is the 42-base CDR3, in frame from base 1. About this clonotype itself: What this receptor recognizes is not known. No base-level quality is on record; no much larger clone is a single base apart.

Libraries were made using PCR. The sequencing machine was an Illumina HiSeq 2500. TCR libraries were prepared with molecular barcoding, using unique molecular identifiers to normalize TCRbeta repertoire quantification. The raw public reads went through TCRdb reprocessing: fastp at Q25, MiXCR clone calling, in-frame beta chains kept. Rows with a matching CDR3 protein are joined into one entry that keeps the most common DNA and genes. This sample holds around 600,000 distinct CDR3 sequences; about 10% were observed only once. Less than 5% of the sample is held by the ten biggest clonotypes. This clonotype was sampled from a human donor who donated a stem cell graft to a child with acute myeloid leukemia. Rearrangement joined TRBV5-1 to TRBJ1-1; the D gene is not confidently resolved. The material sequenced was PBMCs from the stem cell graft donor, taken from the stem cell graft. The CDR3 protein is CASSIQGRDTEAFF. The nucleotides read TGCGCCAGCAGCATACAAGGCCGTGACACTGAAGCTTTCTTT.